The 29 T cell receptor beta chains presented below share a single source sample, sequenced in a study of blood T cell repertoires in COVID-19 (dated by TCRdb to about 2020). To prepare the library, the immunoSEQ multiplex PCR assay was applied. Held by TCRdb, this immuneACCESS table contains in-frame sequences only and omits some clones. Under half of the omission traces to an unresolved V gene where checked; the cause of the rest is unknown. For this sample there are about 250,000 clones; over 80% appear just once. The ten largest clones take up under 2.5% of the sample. The sequencing input was PBMCs or T cells enriched from blood (not recorded which). All receptors come from a woman under 30 who had recovered from COVID-19.

The chain links TRBV13 to TRBJ2-7, with TRBD1 as a possible D gene (5 bases). Germline CDR1 is PRHDT and CDR2 is FYEKMQ (reference sequence). There are 15 residues in the CDR3. V lost 5 bases to trimming and J lost 0 bases, with 14 bases between them. The CDR3 sequence is CASSPGLGSSYEQYF. CDR3 coding DNA: TGTGCCAGCAGCCCAGGGTTGGGAAGCTCCTACGAGCAGTACTTC.

Judged by abundance, this clone is medium-sized. The chain couples TRBV5-4 to TRBJ1-1; TRBD1 matches at 7 bases. This CDR3 has 15 amino acids. V dropped 0 bases and J dropped 4; count of bases not matched to a gene: 6. CDR1 SGHNT and CDR2 YYREEE come from the germline V gene (reference sequence). Here the CDR3 DNA reads TGTGCCAGCAGCTTGGAGGGCGCAGGGGGCACTGAAGCTTTCTTT. Protein sequence: CASSLEGAGGTEAFF.

V gene TRBV7-8 combines with J gene TRBJ1-4; TRBD1 might be the D (5 bases). The ends were cut back, 3 bases at V and 7 bases at J, with 12 bases in the middle. This CDR3 has 14 residues. Germline CDR1 and CDR2: SGHVS and FQNEAQ. In DNA, the CDR3 is TGTGCCAGCAGCTTCCGGGGGGGAGGTGAAAAACTGTTTTTT. Translating it yields CASSFRGGGEKLFF.

The V and J genes are TRBV9 and TRBJ1-1, with D possibly TRBD1 on 6 matching bases. Trimming left V 0 bases short and J 0 bases short, with 12 bases between. Germline V gene data show CDR1 as SGDLS and CDR2 as YYNGEE. The CDR3 loop spans 16 amino acids. The CDR3 here is CASSVGGQPMNTEAFF. The CDR3 DNA reads as TGTGCCAGCAGCGTAGGTGGACAGCCTATGAACACTGAAGCTTTCTTT.

The rearrangement uses TRBV2 and TRBJ2-1; TRBD2 matches 12 bases. The CDR3 consists of 18 residues. Per the germline V gene, CDR1 is SNHLY and CDR2 is FYNNEI. The trim removed 8 bases at V and 5 bases at J, leaving 16 bases unmatched. The CDR3 coding sequence is TGTGCCAGCGAAAAAAGGTTACTAGCGGGGGGACGAGACAATGAGCAGTTCTTC. Translation: CASEKRLLAGGRDNEQFF.

This clone was detected only a few times. The chain employs TRBV5-4 and TRBJ1-2; 7 bases line up with TRBD1. The CDR3 contains 16 residues. Trimming took 1 base from V and 2 from J; bases not matched to a gene: 8. CDR1 SGHNT and CDR2 YYREEE come from the germline V gene (reference sequence). The CDR3 DNA is TGTGCCAGCAGCTTGCACTCGGGACAGAGAAACTATGGCTACACCTTC. Translating it yields CASSLHSGQRNYGYTF.

The rearrangement joins TRBV7-2 to TRBJ1-1; 7 bases are shared with TRBD1. The germline CDR1 and CDR2 sequences are SGHTA and FQGNSA. The CDR3 has 13 residues. J gave up 4 bases and V 6 bases, and 5 bases lay outside the gene matches. The CDR3 sequence: CASRSTGFTEAFF. In DNA, the CDR3 is TGTGCCAGCAGATCGACAGGGTTCACTGAAGCTTTCTTT.

The chain employs TRBV5-1 and TRBJ1-4, with unresolved D. The germline V and J ends were trimmed by 0 bases and 7 bases, with 13 bases remaining between them. Germline CDR1 and CDR2: SGHRS and YFSETQ. This CDR3 is built from 15 residues. The CDR3 loop reads CASSLDGFESEKLFF. The CDR3, as DNA: TGCGCCAGCAGCTTGGACGGGTTCGAGAGTGAAAAACTGTTTTTT.

The rearrangement joins TRBV7-2 to TRBJ2-1; TRBD2 matches at 12 bases. The CDR3 extends over 15 amino acids. Germline lookup yields CDR1 SGHTA and CDR2 FQGNSA. The ends lost 8 bases at V and 6 bases at J; junction bases unmatched: 8. The CDR3 here is CASGQTSGGSNEQFF. Written as DNA, the CDR3 is TGTGCCAGCGGACAAACTAGCGGGGGGTCCAATGAGCAGTTCTTC. The full variable domain, completed using reference TRBV7-2 and TRBJ2-1, is GAGVSQSPSNKVTEKGKDVELRCDPISGHTALYWYRQSLGQGLEFLIYFQGNSAPDKSGLPSDRFSAERTGGSVSTLTIQRTQQEDSAVYLCASGQTSGGSNEQFFGPGTRLTVL.

The rearrangement links TRBV20-1 to TRBJ2-5; 12 nucleotides agree with TRBD2. CDR1 is DFQATT, CDR2 SNEGSKA, per germline (reference sequence). The CDR3 contains 17 residues. Trimming took 3 bases from V and 3 from J; bases not matched to a gene: 11. CDR3 coding DNA: TGCAGTGCTAGTCGCCTAGCGGGAGGGGTCGGAGAAGAGACCCAGTACTTC. Its translation is CSASRLAGGVGEETQYF.

The J gene is TRBJ2-4, the V gene TRBV15; maybe TRBD2 (5 bases). Germline assignment: CDR1 LNHNV and CDR2 YYDKDF (reference sequence). V lost 1 base to trimming and J lost 6 bases, with 13 bases between them. CDR3 length equals 15 residues. Here the CDR3 reads CATSRGEGWGNIQYF. In nucleotides, the CDR3 is TGTGCCACCAGCAGAGGAGAGGGTTGGGGAAACATTCAGTACTTC.

This clone was counted a single time. CDR3 nucleotide sequence: TGTGCCAGACTAAGACAGTTCTTAAACACCATATATTTT. Amino acid sequence: CARLRQFLNTIYF. The rearrangement links TRBV7-9 to TRBJ1-3; D is possibly TRBD1 (5 bases). V lost 9 bases and J 6 bases, leaving 15 bases between the germline ends. The CDR3 runs 13 residues. Germline loops: CDR1 SEHNR, CDR2 FQNEAQ (reference sequence).

The CDR3 reads CASSQSHLGETQYF. The CDR3 region has the DNA TGTGCCAGCAGCCAATCCCACCTCGGGGAAACGCAGTATTTT. This chain joins TRBV3-1 (or the pseudogene TRBV3-2) and TRBJ2-3, with D possibly being TRBD2 (5 bases). CDR1 is LGHDT and CDR2 is YNNKEL in the germline V gene (reference sequence). The ends were cut back, 2 bases at V and 9 bases at J, with 15 bases in the middle. The CDR3 contains 14 residues.

The CDR3 protein is CASSPGLAGAYEQYF. The CDR3 DNA is TGCGCCAGCAGCCCTGGACTAGCGGGAGCGTACGAGCAGTACTTC. The V gene is TRBV5-1, the J gene TRBJ2-7, with 13 positions matching TRBD2. The CDR3 spans 15 residues. Losses at the gene ends were 4 bases for V and 4 bases for J; bases not matched to a gene: 5. The germline V gene encodes CDR1 SGHRS and CDR2 YFSETQ.

The CDR3 loop is CASSLGTRGYEQYF. CDR3 in DNA: TGTGCCAGCAGCTTAGGGACTAGGGGCTACGAGCAGTACTTC. The rearrangement uses TRBV7-8 and TRBJ2-7, with 7 bases aligning to TRBD2. Germline loops: CDR1 SGHVS, CDR2 FQNEAQ. The length of the CDR3 is 14 residues. J lost 3 bases, V lost 1 base, and 3 bases had no gene match.

In DNA form, the CDR3 reads TGTGCCAGTAGTGAGTCACCAGGGGGCTCTGGAAACACCATATATTTT. Protein product: CASSESPGGSGNTIYF. The V call is TRBV19, the J call TRBJ1-3; 7 nucleotides match TRBD1. After removal of 5 bases from V and 0 bases from J, the junction contained 7 bases not matched to a gene. CDR3 length: 16 amino acids. Germline V gives CDR1 LNHDA, CDR2 SQIVND (reference sequence).

The V and J genes are TRBV20-1 and TRBJ2-1, with TRBD2 matching 9 bases. The CDR3 is 16 amino acids. Losses at the gene ends were 3 bases for V and 8 bases for J; bases not matched to a gene: 14. From germline, CDR1 is DFQATT and CDR2 SNEGSKA (reference sequence). CDR3 sequence reads: CSASNYQGLATHEQFF. CDR3 bases: TGCAGTGCTAGTAATTATCAGGGACTAGCTACCCATGAGCAGTTCTTC.

This chain joins TRBV7-9 and TRBJ1-1; the match to TRBD1 covers 9 bases. The ends lost 5 bases at V and 6 bases at J; junction bases unmatched: 10. The CDR3 totals 15 residues. Looked up from germline, CDR1 is SEHNR and CDR2 is FQNEAQ (reference sequence). CDR3 sequence: CASSAKTGGRAEAFF. For the CDR3, the DNA is TGTGCCAGCAGCGCGAAGACAGGGGGTAGGGCTGAAGCTTTCTTT.

This sequence joins TRBV9 and TRBJ2-5; 10 bases line up with TRBD1. This CDR3 is built from 16 residues. CDR1 is SGDLS and CDR2 is YYNGEE in the germline V gene. After removal of 5 bases from V and 5 bases from J, the junction contained 12 bases not matched to a gene. The CDR3 is CASSALGQGVLETQYF. The DNA of the CDR3 is TGTGCCAGCAGTGCTCTCGGACAGGGGGTTCTGGAGACCCAGTACTTC.

The chain recombines TRBV9 with TRBJ2-3; 13 positions agree with TRBD2. Germline assignment: CDR1 SGDLS and CDR2 YYNGEE. The CDR3 loop spans 17 amino acids. Unmatched junction bases numbered 7, after V lost 3 bases and J lost 3 bases. The CDR3 coding sequence is TGTGCCAGCAGCGCAACTAGCGGGAGGGCCCGGACAGATACGCAGTATTTT. It encodes CASSATSGRARTDTQYF.

V and J are TRBV9 and TRBJ1-3; perhaps TRBD1 as D (5 bases). The CDR3 has 15 amino acids. The ends were cut back, 4 bases at V and 3 bases at J, with 14 bases in the middle. CDR1 SGDLS and CDR2 YYNGEE come from the germline V gene. CDR3 loop: CASSPRTGGGNTIYF. The CDR3 DNA reads TGTGCCAGCAGCCCACGCACCGGGGGTGGAAACACCATATATTTT. Full variable domain (missing parts from reference TRBV9 and TRBJ1-3): DSGVTQTPKHLITATGQRVTLRCSPRSGDLSVYWYQQSLDQGLQFLIQYYNGEERAKGNILERFSAQQFPDLHSELNLSSLELGDSALYFCASSPRTGGGNTIYFGEGSWLTVV.

The rearrangement links TRBV11-1 to TRBJ2-7; no firm D call. The V gene lost 1 base and the J gene lost 2 bases, with 9 bases spanning the gap. CDR1 is SGHAT, CDR2 FQDESV, per germline (reference sequence). The CDR3 is made up of 14 amino acids. The CDR3 nucleotides read TGTGCCAGCAGCTTAGTCCAGGCAGCCTACGAGCAGTACTTC. Its translation: CASSLVQAAYEQYF. Full variable domain (remainder filled in from reference TRBV11-1 and TRBJ2-7): EAEVAQSPRYKITEKSQAVAFWCDPISGHATLYWYRQILGQGPELLVQFQDESVVDDSQLPKDRFSAERLKGVDSTLKIQPAELGDSAMYLCASSLVQAAYEQYFGPGTRLTVT.

J is TRBJ1-1 and V is TRBV7-9; D not certain. Between the trimmed V and J ends, which lost 0 bases and 4 bases, there was a span of 12 bases. CDR1 is SEHNR, CDR2 FQNEAQ, per germline (reference sequence). The CDR3 is made up of 15 amino acids. CDR3 loop: CASSLATGRSTEAFF. The CDR3 DNA follows: TGTGCCAGCAGCTTAGCGACTGGGAGGAGCACTGAAGCTTTCTTT.

V is TRBV27 and J is TRBJ2-3; the match to TRBD2 covers 8 bases. Trimming removed 2 bases from V and 1 base from J; junction bases left unmatched: 5. This CDR3 comprises 16 residues. Germline V gene sequence: CDR1 MNHEY, CDR2 SMNVEV (reference sequence). DNA for the CDR3: TGTGCCAGCAGTTTAACTAGCGGAACGCGCACAGATACGCAGTATTTT. Protein sequence: CASSLTSGTRTDTQYF.

V gene TRBV5-1 combines with J gene TRBJ1-1; D gene ambiguous. Germline CDR1 is SGHRS and CDR2 is YFSETQ. The CDR3 sequence is 14 residues long. The V gene lost 0 bases and the J gene lost 0 bases, with 6 bases spanning the gap. CDR3 loop: CASSLAYLNTEAFF. CDR3 DNA: TGCGCCAGCAGCTTGGCCTATTTGAACACTGAAGCTTTCTTT.

The chain recombines TRBV9 with TRBJ2-1; 14 positions match TRBD2. V shed 3 bases and J 7 bases; nucleotides not matched to a gene: 9. The CDR3 contains 17 residues. Germline V CDR1 and CDR2: SGDLS, YYNGEE. CDR3 sequence: CASSATYWTSGRNEQFF. The DNA for the CDR3 is TGTGCCAGCAGCGCCACTTACTGGACTAGCGGGAGGAATGAGCAGTTCTTC.

V gene TRBV4-1 combines with J gene TRBJ1-1, with D perhaps TRBD1 (5 bases). V lost 0 bases, J lost 4 bases, and 12 bases lay in between. The CDR3 runs to 15 residues. In germline, CDR1 is MGHRA, CDR2 YSYEKL. The CDR3 is CASSQDRGGFTEAFF. CDR3 bases: TGCGCCAGCAGCCAAGATAGGGGAGGTTTCACTGAAGCTTTCTTT.

The J gene is TRBJ1-2, the V gene TRBV4-1; maybe TRBD1 (6 bases). V was shortened by 4 bases and J by 4 bases, with 13 bases between the two germline ends. Germline V CDR1 and CDR2: MGHRA, YSYEKL. The CDR3 contains 14 residues. The CDR3 region is CASSPQGFSYGYTF. DNA of the CDR3: TGCGCCAGCAGCCCTCAGGGGTTCAGCTATGGCTACACCTTC.

This chain connects TRBV6-4 to TRBJ2-3; 10 bases match TRBD2. CDR3 size: 15 residues. J gave up 5 bases and V 5 bases, and 7 bases lay outside the gene matches. Germline assignment: CDR1 MRHNA and CDR2 SNTAGT. This chain's CDR3 is CASSMIAGGEDTQYF. DNA of the CDR3: TGTGCCAGCAGTATGATAGCGGGGGGCGAAGATACGCAGTATTTT.